This T cell receptor beta chain is drawn from a study of Ad26.COV2.S vaccination and SARS-CoV-2 variants. Across the study: The study gave Ad26.COV2.S intramuscularly, once or twice 56 days apart.

Deletions cut 8 bases from V and 4 bases from J, with 14 bases between. The CDR3 contains 13 residues. Germline V gene lookup returns CDR1 LNHDA and CDR2 SQIVND (reference sequence). Some clones are missing from TCRdb's copy, which holds only in-frame ones; the method was immunoSEQ multiplex PCR. The table includes around 380,000 clones, less than 90% detected once. Treatment defined: roughly 20 received Ad26.COV2.S at low or high dose, single or two shots; about five received placebo; per-sample allocation not given. Sampling occurred on day 63 after the first vaccine or placebo injection. V gene TRBV19 combines with J gene TRBJ1-1; D gene ambiguous. Here the sequenced sample was peripheral blood, taken in a trial of Ad26.COV2.S vaccine versus placebo. The receptor comes from a person between 18 and 60 years old who received the Ad26.COV2.S COVID-19 vaccine or a placebo. This chain's CDR3 is CASQKLSATEAFF. In DNA, the CDR3 is TGTGCCAGTCAAAAATTGAGTGCCACTGAAGCTTTCTTT.